These T cell receptor beta chains were read from a single sample in a study of shared clonotypes between healthy human individuals. The repertoire was sequenced with immunoSEQ multiplex PCR; TCRdb's copy has only in-frame clones and lacks some. The sample records roughly 1,000,000 clones, about four fifths being singletons. Sequencing input: memory CD4+ T cells from PBMCs. The receptors shown here come from a man between 18 and 29 years old in good health. Some clones in this sample may be carry-over from other donors' samples. Each CDR3 is given with its conserved first and last residue. D genes are given only for firm matches. Clone size is given for some rows only: seen once, a few or many times, or a class if the clone is expanded.

J gene: TRBJ2-7; D gene: .; clone size: .; V gene: TRBV28; CDR3 DNA: TGTGCCAGCGAGCGGAACTCCTACGAGCAGTACTTC; CDR3 protein: CASERNSYEQYF
J gene: TRBJ2-5; D gene: .; clone size: few; V gene: TRBV6-7; CDR3 DNA: TGTGCCAGCAGTTGGGCGGCGGAGAGGAGGACCCAGTACTTC; CDR3 protein: CASSWAAERRTQYF
J gene: TRBJ2-5; D gene: .; clone size: .; V gene: TRBV9; CDR3 DNA: TGTGCCAGCAGCGTAGGTCCGGTAGCGAGGTTACAAGAGACCCAGTACTTC; CDR3 protein: CASSVGPVARLQETQYF
J gene: TRBJ2-1; D gene: TRBD2; clone size: once; V gene: TRBV2; CDR3 DNA: TGTGCCAGCACAGGTTTGGCTAGCGGGAGAAATGAGCAGTTCTTC; CDR3 protein: CASTGLASGRNEQFF
J gene: TRBJ1-1; D gene: .; clone size: .; V gene: TRBV6-6; CDR3 DNA: TGTGCCAGCAGTCCTGGACAGATAAACACTGAAGCTTTCTTT; CDR3 protein: CASSPGQINTEAFF
J gene: TRBJ2-2; D gene: TRBD1; clone size: few; V gene: TRBV9; CDR3 DNA: TGTGCCAGCAGCGTAGAGGACAGGGGTTTCGCCGGGGAGCTGTTTTTT; CDR3 protein: CASSVEDRGFAGELFF
J gene: TRBJ2-2; D gene: .; clone size: many; V gene: TRBV19; CDR3 DNA: TGTGCCAGTAGTTCGCAGTCCACCGGGGAGCTGTTTTTT; CDR3 protein: CASSSQSTGELFF
J gene: TRBJ2-7; D gene: .; clone size: .; V gene: TRBV11-2; CDR3 DNA: TGTGCCAGCAGCGCAACGGCGAGCTCCTACGAGCAGTACTTC; CDR3 protein: CASSATASSYEQYF
J gene: TRBJ1-4; D gene: TRBD1; clone size: once; V gene: TRBV5-4; CDR3 DNA: TGTGCCAGCAGCTTGCAAGGGGCAGGGGGTGAAAAACTGTTTTTT; CDR3 protein: CASSLQGAGGEKLFF
J gene: TRBJ2-3; D gene: TRBD2; clone size: .; V gene: TRBV30; CDR3 DNA: TGTGCCTGGAGCTTCGGACTAGCGGGAGACGATACGCAGTATTTT; CDR3 protein: CAWSFGLAGDDTQYF